The present T cell receptor (beta chain) was sequenced within a study of CD8+ T cells in alopecia areata (dated by TCRdb to 2016 to 2019). Context from the whole study: The treated patients, all with moderate-to-severe alopecia areata, were enrolled in an open-label pilot trial of oral tofacitinib given at 5 to 10 mg twice daily. Patients received tofacitinib for 6 to 18 months and were then followed off drug for 6 months to check for delayed response and recurrence. Disease severity in treated patients was measured with the SALT score, which quantifies the percentage of affected scalp surface area. In both human patients and the C3H/HeJ mouse model, the study applied high-throughput TCRbeta sequencing to look at T cell clonal expansion in alopecia areata. Scalp tissue and sorted CD4+ and CD8+ peripheral blood T cells from patchy and totalis/universalis alopecia areata patients and from healthy controls were covered by human TCRbeta sequencing. Biopsies were taken from tofacitinib-treated patients at baseline and at 4 and 24 weeks of treatment, and a later scalp biopsy was taken in several of the tofacitinib-treated patients. Clonality in the scalp was compared among normal scalp (n=4), patchy alopecia areata scalp (n=8), and alopecia totalis/universalis scalp (n=8). The RNA source kit depended on sample type: the PAXgene miRNA kit for fixed scalp, the miRNeasy kit for PBMCs, and the RNeasy kit for mouse skin. TCRbeta CDR3 regions were amplified by immunoSEQ multiplex PCR with 35 Vbeta forward and 13 Jbeta reverse primers. Study-wide findings and limitations: Scalp clonality and the number of expanded CD8+ clones among the top 100 scalp clones were significantly decreased by tofacitinib. Compared with normal scalp, lesional scalp, particularly in alopecia totalis/universalis, had higher clonality and more expanded CD8+ clones, which suggests antigenic drive. Shared TCR sequences between patients were less evident than in mice, which may be partly attributable to HLA diversity in the patient population. Because the treated cohort was small and had only one nonresponder, larger studies are needed to examine links between baseline CD8+ expansion and response. Scalp TCR repertoire analysis is complicated because resident alphabeta T cells in normal human skin are also sequenced, whereas mouse skin is dominated by gammadelta T cells. Many expanded lesional clones were found to persist in scalp and blood during tofacitinib treatment, and relapse after treatment cessation may be partly explained by this persistence.

Its CDR3 holds 15 amino acids, cysteine through phenylalanine. Just the 45-base CDR3 DNA is kept, in frame starting at base 1. V lost 4 bases and J lost 8 bases; the stretch between them is 18 bases long. CDR1 and CDR2 are drawn from the germline V gene: LGHNA, YNFKEQ. For this clone: The specificity of this receptor is unknown. No qualities accompany the bases; no much larger clone lies one base away.

The label giving this sample's time point can be read as: less than five weeks on oral tofacitinib. The label giving this sample's treatment or condition can be read as: oral pan-JAK inhibitor, 5-10 mg twice daily. Lesional scalp punch biopsies and peripheral blood were collected from alopecia areata patients. PBMCs were isolated by density centrifugation and stained for CD3, CD4 and CD8, and CD4+ and CD8+ T cells were sorted on a FACSAria. The method behind the library was the immunoSEQ multiplex PCR assay. RNA was extracted from all samples and reverse transcribed into cDNA as template for TCR sequencing. First-strand cDNA was synthesized using SuperScript III with a 2:1 mix of oligo-dT and random hexamers. A synthetic immune receptor repertoire was used to measure amplification bias, and any remaining bias was corrected computationally. Processing in the source paper ran as follows. Raw reads were preprocessed for error removal, and CDR3 was defined according to IMGT conventions as running from the conserved cysteine to phenylalanine. Clonality was computed by normalizing Shannon entropy by log2 of the number of productive unique TCRs and subtracting the result from 1. CD4 or CD8 identity of scalp clones was inferred by cross-referencing scalp TCRbeta sequences with sorted blood CD4 and CD8 repertoires. TCRdb took over this immuneACCESS table, retaining in-frame rearrangements with V and J assigned. Such tables are incomplete; in checked studies, under half of the missing clones stem from an unresolved V gene, and the remainder is unexplained. V, J and clone size reflect that table, while D and trimming were determined from the DNA. This sample holds about 150,000 clones; 54% were observed only once. The top ten constitute around 15% of the sample.

The rearranged segments are TRBV4-2 and TRBJ2-1; TRBD2 is possibly the D segment (6 matching bases). Sequencing was performed on CD8+ T cells sorted from blood, taken at week 4, from a patient treated with tofacitinib. The TCR originated in a human donor with alopecia areata. The CDR3 is CASSRGDLGWDEQFF. The nucleotides read TGTGCCAGCAGCCGCGGGGACTTAGGATGGGATGAGCAGTTCTTC.